A selection of T cell receptor beta chains follows, all from one sample in a study of blood T cell repertoires in COVID-19. The assay was immunoSEQ multiplex PCR, and TCRdb's table has in-frame clones only and misses some. Of some 83,000 clones listed, about 92% were seen once; the top ten hold approximately 2.4%. What was sequenced was peripheral blood. These receptors were collected from a man aged 45-60 years with acute or convalescent COVID-19. CDR3s include the opening cysteine and the closing phenylalanine or tryptophan. Each record gives: clone size, V gene, J gene, D gene, CDR3 protein, CDR3 DNA. D genes are given only for firm matches. Some rows mark clone size as missing; the rest say once, few, many or name a class of expanded clone.

clone size: once
V gene: TRBV6-5
J gene: TRBJ2-7
D gene: NA
CDR3 protein: CASTRGGASYEQYF
CDR3 DNA: TGTGCCAGCACCCGTGGGGGCGCCTCCTACGAGCAGTACTTC

clone size: NA
V gene: TRBV19
J gene: TRBJ2-5
D gene: NA
CDR3 protein: CASSITGYQETQYF
CDR3 DNA: TGTGCCAGTAGTATAACGGGGTACCAAGAGACCCAGTACTTC

clone size: few
V gene: TRBV6-6
J gene: TRBJ1-5
D gene: NA
CDR3 protein: CASTPALGGSNQPQHF
CDR3 DNA: TGTGCCAGCACCCCCGCCCTCGGGGGTAGCAATCAGCCCCAGCATTTT

clone size: NA
V gene: TRBV4-3
J gene: TRBJ1-4
D gene: NA
CDR3 protein: CASSQDRAGKLFF
CDR3 DNA: TGCGCCAGCAGCCAAGATCGGGCAGGGAAACTGTTTTTT

clone size: NA
V gene: TRBV5-1
J gene: TRBJ1-1
D gene: NA
CDR3 protein: CASSYYPDRNTEAFF
CDR3 DNA: TGCGCCAGCAGTTATTACCCCGACAGGAACACTGAAGCTTTCTTT

clone size: NA
V gene: TRBV29-1
J gene: TRBJ2-3
D gene: TRBD2
CDR3 protein: CSVGTSGASTDTQYF
CDR3 DNA: TGCAGCGTTGGAACTAGCGGGGCTAGCACAGATACGCAGTATTTT

clone size: NA
V gene: TRBV9
J gene: TRBJ2-2
D gene: NA
CDR3 protein: CASSVEPRGVGELFF
CDR3 DNA: TGTGCCAGCAGCGTAGAACCCAGGGGAGTCGGGGAGCTGTTTTTT

clone size: many
V gene: TRBV5-1
J gene: TRBJ1-5
D gene: NA
CDR3 protein: CASSYQGAVNQPQHF
CDR3 DNA: TGCGCCAGCAGTTACCAGGGTGCCGTCAATCAGCCCCAGCATTTT

clone size: NA
V gene: TRBV9
J gene: TRBJ1-6
D gene: NA
CDR3 protein: CASSPSSYNSPLHF
CDR3 DNA: TGTGCCAGCAGTCCTAGCTCCTATAATTCACCCCTCCACTTT

clone size: NA
V gene: TRBV14
J gene: TRBJ1-6
D gene: NA
CDR3 protein: CASSPPESSYNSPLHF
CDR3 DNA: TGTGCCAGCAGCCCCCCGGAGAGCTCCTATAATTCACCCCTCCACTTT

clone size: NA
V gene: TRBV7-9
J gene: TRBJ2-3
D gene: NA
CDR3 protein: CASSPTLAGTQYF
CDR3 DNA: TGTGCCAGCAGCCCTACACTAGCAGGGACGCAGTATTTT

clone size: NA
V gene: TRBV6-2/TRBV6-3
J gene: TRBJ2-7
D gene: TRBD2
CDR3 protein: CASSLAGPYEQYF
CDR3 DNA: TGTGCCAGCAGCCTAGCGGGACCCTACGAGCAGTACTTC

clone size: NA
V gene: TRBV9
J gene: TRBJ2-3
D gene: NA
CDR3 protein: CASSQWDFSTDTQYF
CDR3 DNA: TGTGCCAGCAGCCAATGGGACTTCTCGACAGATACGCAGTATTTT

clone size: NA
V gene: TRBV9
J gene: TRBJ2-3
D gene: TRBD2
CDR3 protein: CASSVGRGGQTDTQYF
CDR3 DNA: TGTGCCAGCAGCGTAGGGCGGGGGGGCCAAACAGATACGCAGTATTTT

clone size: NA
V gene: TRBV24-1
J gene: TRBJ2-1
D gene: NA
CDR3 protein: CATSRSGGTASYNEQFF
CDR3 DNA: TGTGCCACCAGCCGCTCAGGGGGGACTGCTTCCTACAATGAGCAGTTCTTC

clone size: NA
V gene: TRBV4-1
J gene: TRBJ2-1
D gene: NA
CDR3 protein: CASSQGVGVTYNEQFF
CDR3 DNA: TGCGCCAGCAGCCAAGGTGTAGGGGTCACCTACAATGAGCAGTTCTTC

clone size: NA
V gene: TRBV30
J gene: TRBJ2-2
D gene: NA
CDR3 protein: CAWKSRATGELFF
CDR3 DNA: TGTGCCTGGAAATCGAGGGCAACCGGGGAGCTGTTTTTT

clone size: once
V gene: TRBV10-3
J gene: TRBJ2-5
D gene: TRBD1
CDR3 protein: CAISDGQAQETQYF
CDR3 DNA: TGTGCCATCAGTGACGGACAGGCCCAAGAGACCCAGTACTTC

clone size: NA
V gene: TRBV19
J gene: TRBJ2-1
D gene: TRBD2
CDR3 protein: CASSPPGGNSYNEQFF
CDR3 DNA: TGTGCCAGTAGTCCTCCCGGGGGGAACTCCTACAATGAGCAGTTCTTC

clone size: NA
V gene: TRBV28
J gene: TRBJ2-3
D gene: NA
CDR3 protein: CASSLGKRTTDTQYF
CDR3 DNA: TGTGCCAGCAGTTTAGGGAAGCGGACCACAGATACGCAGTATTTT

clone size: NA
V gene: TRBV9
J gene: TRBJ1-2
D gene: TRBD1
CDR3 protein: CASSVDPGGDRHYGYTF
CDR3 DNA: TGTGCCAGCAGCGTAGATCCAGGGGGCGACCGACACTATGGCTACACCTTC

clone size: NA
V gene: TRBV4-1
J gene: TRBJ2-7
D gene: TRBD2
CDR3 protein: CASSQEEAGEPYEQYF
CDR3 DNA: TGCGCCAGCAGCCAAGAGGAAGCGGGAGAACCCTACGAGCAGTACTTC

clone size: NA
V gene: TRBV27
J gene: TRBJ1-5
D gene: NA
CDR3 protein: CASSLRESNQPQHF
CDR3 DNA: TGTGCCAGCAGCCTCCGGGAGAGCAATCAGCCCCAGCATTTT

clone size: NA
V gene: TRBV4-1
J gene: TRBJ2-3
D gene: TRBD2
CDR3 protein: CASSRTSGRVADTQYF
CDR3 DNA: TGCGCCAGCAGCAGAACTAGCGGAAGGGTGGCAGATACGCAGTATTTT

clone size: NA
V gene: TRBV24-1
J gene: TRBJ1-2
D gene: TRBD1
CDR3 protein: CATSDFSRQGKGYTF
CDR3 DNA: TGTGCCACCAGTGATTTTAGTAGACAGGGAAAAGGCTACACCTTC

clone size: NA
V gene: TRBV5-1
J gene: TRBJ1-1
D gene: NA
CDR3 protein: CASSLKQGTGTEAFF
CDR3 DNA: TGCGCCAGCAGCTTAAAACAGGGAACAGGCACTGAAGCTTTCTTT

clone size: once
V gene: TRBV24-1
J gene: TRBJ2-4
D gene: TRBD2
CDR3 protein: CATSDSSGGGGKNIQYF
CDR3 DNA: TGTGCCACCAGTGATTCTAGCGGGGGGGGAGGCAAAAACATTCAGTACTTC

clone size: NA
V gene: TRBV6-5
J gene: TRBJ2-3
D gene: NA
CDR3 protein: CASRKGDTQYF
CDR3 DNA: TGTGCCAGCCGGAAGGGGGATACGCAGTATTTT

clone size: NA
V gene: TRBV19
J gene: TRBJ1-2
D gene: TRBD1
CDR3 protein: CASTMTGYYNYGYTF
CDR3 DNA: TGTGCCAGTACCATGACAGGGTACTATAACTATGGCTACACCTTC

clone size: NA
V gene: TRBV2
J gene: TRBJ1-5
D gene: TRBD1
CDR3 protein: CASSETRTGFGSNQPQHF
CDR3 DNA: TGTGCCAGCAGTGAAACCCGGACAGGGTTCGGGAGCAATCAGCCCCAGCATTTT

clone size: NA
V gene: TRBV7-9
J gene: TRBJ1-2
D gene: NA
CDR3 protein: CASSRGTYYGYTF
CDR3 DNA: TGTGCCAGCAGCCGAGGGACATACTATGGCTACACCTTC